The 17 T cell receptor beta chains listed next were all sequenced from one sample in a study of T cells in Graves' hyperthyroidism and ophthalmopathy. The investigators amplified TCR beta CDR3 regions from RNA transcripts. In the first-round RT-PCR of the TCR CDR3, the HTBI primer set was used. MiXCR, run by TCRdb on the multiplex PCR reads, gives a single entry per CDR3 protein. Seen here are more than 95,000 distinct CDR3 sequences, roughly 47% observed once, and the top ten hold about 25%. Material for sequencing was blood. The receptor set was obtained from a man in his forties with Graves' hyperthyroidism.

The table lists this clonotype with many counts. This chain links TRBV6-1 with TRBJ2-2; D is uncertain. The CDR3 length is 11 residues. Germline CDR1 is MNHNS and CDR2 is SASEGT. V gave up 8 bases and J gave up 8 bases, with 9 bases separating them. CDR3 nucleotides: TGTGCCAGCGATATCCGGGGGGAGCTGTTTTTT. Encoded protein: CASDIRGELFF.

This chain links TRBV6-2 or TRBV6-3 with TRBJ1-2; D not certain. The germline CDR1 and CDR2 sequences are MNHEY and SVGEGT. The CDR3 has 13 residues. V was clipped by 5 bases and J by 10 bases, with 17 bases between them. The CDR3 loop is CASSNGAGTNYTF. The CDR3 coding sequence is TGTGCCAGCAGTAACGGTGCGGGCACGAACTACACCTTC.

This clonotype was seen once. As DNA, the CDR3 is TGTGCCAGCAGCTTCCAGGGGGCTGGTGATACGCAGTATTTT. Protein product: CASSFQGAGDTQYF. The chain has TRBV5-5 and TRBJ2-3, with 8 positions matching TRBD1. Germline assignment: CDR1 SGHKS and CDR2 YYEKEE (reference sequence). V was clipped by 2 bases and J by 6 bases; unmatched bases: 5. The CDR3 covers 14 residues.

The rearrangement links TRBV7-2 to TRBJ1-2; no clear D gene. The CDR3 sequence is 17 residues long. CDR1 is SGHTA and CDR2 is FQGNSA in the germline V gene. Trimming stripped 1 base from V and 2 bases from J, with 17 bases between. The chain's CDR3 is CASSLELAGEGNYGYTF. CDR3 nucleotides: TGTGCCAGCAGCTTAGAACTAGCGGGAGAGGGCAACTATGGCTACACCTTC.

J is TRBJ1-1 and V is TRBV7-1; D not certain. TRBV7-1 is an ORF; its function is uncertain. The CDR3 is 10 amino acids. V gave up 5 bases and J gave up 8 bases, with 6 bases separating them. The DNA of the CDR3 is TGTGCCAGCAGCCCCCGGGAAGCTTTCTTT. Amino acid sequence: CASSPREAFF.

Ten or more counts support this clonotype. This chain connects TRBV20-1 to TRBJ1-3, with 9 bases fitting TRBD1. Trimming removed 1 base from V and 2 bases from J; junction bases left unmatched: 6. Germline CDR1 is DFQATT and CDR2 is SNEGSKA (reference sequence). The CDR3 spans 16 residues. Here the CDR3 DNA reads TGCAGTGCTAGAGGGGACAGGGCCAGGACTGGAAACACCATATATTTT. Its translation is CSARGDRARTGNTIYF.

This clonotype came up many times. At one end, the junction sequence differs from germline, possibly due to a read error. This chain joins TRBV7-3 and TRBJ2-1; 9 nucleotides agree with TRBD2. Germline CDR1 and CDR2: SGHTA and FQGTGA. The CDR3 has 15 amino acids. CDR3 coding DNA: TGCGCCAGCAGCCAAGTAGCTCTAGCGGGAAATGAGCAGTTCTTC. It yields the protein CASSQVALAGNEQFF.

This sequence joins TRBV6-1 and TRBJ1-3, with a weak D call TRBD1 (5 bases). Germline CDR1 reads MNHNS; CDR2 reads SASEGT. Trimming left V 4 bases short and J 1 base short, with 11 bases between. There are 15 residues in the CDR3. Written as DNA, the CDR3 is TGTGCCAGCAGTGGAGCCCGGGGGTCTGGAAACACCATATATTTT. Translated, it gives CASSGARGSGNTIYF.

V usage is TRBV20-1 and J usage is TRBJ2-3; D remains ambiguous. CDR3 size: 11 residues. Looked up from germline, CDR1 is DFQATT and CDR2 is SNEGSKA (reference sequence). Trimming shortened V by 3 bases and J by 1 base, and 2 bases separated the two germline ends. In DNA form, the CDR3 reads TGCAGTGCTAGCGGCACAGATACGCAGTATTTT. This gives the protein CSASGTDTQYF.

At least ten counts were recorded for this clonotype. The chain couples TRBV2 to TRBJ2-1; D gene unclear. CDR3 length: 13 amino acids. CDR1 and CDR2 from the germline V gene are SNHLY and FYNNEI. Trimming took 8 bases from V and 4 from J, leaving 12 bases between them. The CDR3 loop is CASSATDYNEQFF. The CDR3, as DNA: TGTGCCAGCTCTGCTACAGATTACAATGAGCAGTTCTTC. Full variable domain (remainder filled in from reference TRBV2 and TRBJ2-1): EPEVTQTPSHQVTQMGQEVILRCVPISNHLYFYWYRQILGQKVEFLVSFYNNEISEKSEIFDDQFSVERPDGSNFTLKIRSTKLEDSAMYFCASSATDYNEQFFGPGTRLTVL.

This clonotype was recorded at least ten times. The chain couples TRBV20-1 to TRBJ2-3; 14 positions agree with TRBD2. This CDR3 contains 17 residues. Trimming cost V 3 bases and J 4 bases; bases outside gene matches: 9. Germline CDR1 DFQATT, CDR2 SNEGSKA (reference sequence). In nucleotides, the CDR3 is TGCAGTGCTAGGGATGTGACTAGCGGGGGGGCATCAGATACGCAGTATTTT. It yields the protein CSARDVTSGGASDTQYF.

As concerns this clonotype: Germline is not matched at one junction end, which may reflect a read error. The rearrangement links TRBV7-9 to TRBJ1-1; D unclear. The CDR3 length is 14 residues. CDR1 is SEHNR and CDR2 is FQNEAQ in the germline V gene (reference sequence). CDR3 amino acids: CAGSLGGWGTEAFF. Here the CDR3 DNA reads TGTGCCGGCAGCTTGGGAGGGTGGGGCACTGAAGCTTTCTTT.

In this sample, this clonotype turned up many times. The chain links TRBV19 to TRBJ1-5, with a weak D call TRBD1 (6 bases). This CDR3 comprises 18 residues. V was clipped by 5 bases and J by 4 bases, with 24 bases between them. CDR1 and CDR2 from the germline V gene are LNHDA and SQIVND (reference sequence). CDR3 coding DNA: TGTGCCAGTAGTGGGGCGCGACAGGCAGGAGGGGGGAATCAGCCCCAGCATTTT. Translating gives CASSGARQAGGGNQPQHF. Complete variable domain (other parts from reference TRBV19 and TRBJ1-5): DGGITQSPKYLFRKEGQNVTLSCEQNLNHDAMYWYRQDPGQGLRLIYYSQIVNDFQKGDIAEGYSVSREKKESFPLTVTSAQKNPTAFYLCASSGARQAGGGNQPQHFGDGTRLSIL.

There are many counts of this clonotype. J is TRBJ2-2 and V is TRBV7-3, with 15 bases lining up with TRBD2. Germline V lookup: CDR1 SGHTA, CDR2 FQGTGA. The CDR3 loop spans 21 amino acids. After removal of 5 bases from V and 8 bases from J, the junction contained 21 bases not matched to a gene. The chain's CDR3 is CASSPPLTGKGTSGRKGELFF. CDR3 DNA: TGTGCCAGCAGCCCCCCTCTGACAGGGAAGGGGACTAGCGGGAGGAAGGGGGAGCTGTTTTTT. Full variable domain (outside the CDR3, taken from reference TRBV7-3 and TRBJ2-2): GAGVSQTPSNKVTEKGKYVELRCDPISGHTALYWYRQSLGQGPEFLIYFQGTGAADDSGLPNDRFFAVRPEGSVSTLKIQRTERGDSAVYLCASSPPLTGKGTSGRKGELFFGEGSRLTVL.

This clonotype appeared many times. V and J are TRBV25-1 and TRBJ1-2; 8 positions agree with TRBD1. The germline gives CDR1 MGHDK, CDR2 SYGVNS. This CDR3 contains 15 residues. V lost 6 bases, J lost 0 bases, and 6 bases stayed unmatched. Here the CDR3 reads CASRGSGGANYGYTF. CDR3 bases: TGTGCCAGCAGGGGGTCAGGGGGCGCTAACTATGGCTACACCTTC.

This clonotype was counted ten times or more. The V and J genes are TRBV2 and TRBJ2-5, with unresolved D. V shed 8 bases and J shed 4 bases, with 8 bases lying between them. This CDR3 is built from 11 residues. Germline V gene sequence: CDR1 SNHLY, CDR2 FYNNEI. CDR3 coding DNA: TGTGCCAGCGCCCCAGGAGAGACCCAGTACTTC. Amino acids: CASAPGETQYF.

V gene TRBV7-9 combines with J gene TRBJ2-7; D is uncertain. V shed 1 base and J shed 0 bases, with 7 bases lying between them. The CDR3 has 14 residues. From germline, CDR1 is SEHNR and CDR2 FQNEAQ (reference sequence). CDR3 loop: CASSLEDSSYEQYF. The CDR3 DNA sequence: TGTGCCAGCAGCTTAGAAGATAGCTCCTACGAGCAGTACTTC.